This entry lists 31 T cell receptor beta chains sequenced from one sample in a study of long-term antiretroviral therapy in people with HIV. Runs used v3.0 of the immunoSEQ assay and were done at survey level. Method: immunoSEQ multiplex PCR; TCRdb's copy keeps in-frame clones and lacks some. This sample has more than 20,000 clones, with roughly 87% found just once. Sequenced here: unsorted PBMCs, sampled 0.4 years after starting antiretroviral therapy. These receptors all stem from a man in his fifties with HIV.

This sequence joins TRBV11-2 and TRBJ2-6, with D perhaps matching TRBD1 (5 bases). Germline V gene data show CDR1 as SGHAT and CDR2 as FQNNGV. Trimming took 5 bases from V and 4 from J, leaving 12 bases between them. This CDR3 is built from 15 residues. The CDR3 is CASSPPGSGANVLTF. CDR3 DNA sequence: TGTGCCAGCAGCCCCCCAGGGTCCGGGGCCAACGTCCTGACTTTC.

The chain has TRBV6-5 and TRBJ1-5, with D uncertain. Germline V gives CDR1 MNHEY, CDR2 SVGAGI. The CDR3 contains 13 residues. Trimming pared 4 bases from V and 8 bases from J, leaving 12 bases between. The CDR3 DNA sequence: TGTGCCAGCAGTTCTACCGTATTGGAGCCCCAGCATTTT. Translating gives CASSSTVLEPQHF.

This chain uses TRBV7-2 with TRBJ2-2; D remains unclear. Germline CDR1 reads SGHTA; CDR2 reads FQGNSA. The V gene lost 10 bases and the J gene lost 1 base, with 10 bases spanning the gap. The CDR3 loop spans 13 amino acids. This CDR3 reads CAIIAENTGELFF. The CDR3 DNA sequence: TGTGCCATCATTGCAGAGAACACCGGGGAGCTGTTTTTT.

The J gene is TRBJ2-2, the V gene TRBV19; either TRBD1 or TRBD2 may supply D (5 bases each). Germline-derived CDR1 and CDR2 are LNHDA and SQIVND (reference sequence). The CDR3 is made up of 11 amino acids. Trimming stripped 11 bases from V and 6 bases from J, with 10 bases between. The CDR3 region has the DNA TGTGCCGGGGGAGACCCCGGGGAGCTGTTTTTT. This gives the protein CAGGDPGELFF.

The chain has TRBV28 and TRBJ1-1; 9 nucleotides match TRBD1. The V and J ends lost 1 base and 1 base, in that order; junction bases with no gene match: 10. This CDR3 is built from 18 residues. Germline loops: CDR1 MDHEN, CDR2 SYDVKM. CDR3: CASSLLQGAGGRNTEAFF. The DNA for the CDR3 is TGTGCCAGCAGTTTATTACAGGGGGCGGGGGGTCGGAACACTGAAGCTTTCTTT.

The DNA of the CDR3 is TGTGCCTGGAGCGCGGGGGGACCCTACGAGCAGTACTTC. This sequence encodes CAWSAGGPYEQYF. This chain joins TRBV30 and TRBJ2-7, with 8 nucleotides matching TRBD2. CDR3 length: 13 residues. J was trimmed by 2 bases and V by 3 bases; bases with no gene match: 3. CDR1 is GTSNPN and CDR2 is SVGIG in the germline V gene (reference sequence).

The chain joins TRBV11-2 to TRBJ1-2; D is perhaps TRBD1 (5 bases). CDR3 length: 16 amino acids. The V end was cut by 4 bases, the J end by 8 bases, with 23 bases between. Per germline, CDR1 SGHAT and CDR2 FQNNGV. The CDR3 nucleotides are TGTGCCAGCAGCTCCCCGGCAGGGTATAAGTTAGAGGGCTACACCTTC. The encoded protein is CASSSPAGYKLEGYTF.

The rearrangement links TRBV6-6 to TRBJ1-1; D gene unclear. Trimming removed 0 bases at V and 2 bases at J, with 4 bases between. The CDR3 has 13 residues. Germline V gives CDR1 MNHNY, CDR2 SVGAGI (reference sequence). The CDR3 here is CASSYSTNTEAFF. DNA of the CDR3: TGTGCCAGCAGTTACTCTACTAACACTGAAGCTTTCTTT.

This CDR3 reads CASSSGSGANVLTF. The CDR3 DNA sequence: TGTGCCAGCAGCTCCGGATCTGGGGCCAACGTCCTGACTTTC. The gene calls are TRBV7-2 and TRBJ2-6; no definite D call. CDR1 and CDR2 (germline): SGHTA, FQGNSA. The CDR3 is 14 residues long. V lost 4 bases, J lost 1 base, and 5 bases lay in between.

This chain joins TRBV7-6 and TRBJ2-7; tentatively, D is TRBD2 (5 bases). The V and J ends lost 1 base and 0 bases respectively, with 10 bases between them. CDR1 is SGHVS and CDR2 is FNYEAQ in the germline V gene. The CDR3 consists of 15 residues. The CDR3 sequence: CASSLGTGSSYEQYF. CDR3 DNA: TGTGCCAGCAGCTTAGGGACGGGGTCCTCCTACGAGCAGTACTTC.

CDR3 residues: CASSLNGETQYF. CDR3 bases: TGTGCCAGCAGCTTAAACGGGGAGACCCAGTACTTC. The rearrangement uses TRBV5-8 and TRBJ2-5; D is undetermined. CDR1 is SGHTS, CDR2 YDEGEE, per germline. The CDR3 extends over 12 amino acids. The germline V and J ends were trimmed by 2 bases and 5 bases, with 7 bases remaining between them.

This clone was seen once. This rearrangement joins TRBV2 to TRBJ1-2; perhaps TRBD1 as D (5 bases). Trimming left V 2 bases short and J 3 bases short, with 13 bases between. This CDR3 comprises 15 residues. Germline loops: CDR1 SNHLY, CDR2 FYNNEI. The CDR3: CASSERGEDYYGYTF. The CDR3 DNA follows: TGTGCCAGCAGTGAAAGGGGAGAAGATTACTATGGCTACACCTTC.

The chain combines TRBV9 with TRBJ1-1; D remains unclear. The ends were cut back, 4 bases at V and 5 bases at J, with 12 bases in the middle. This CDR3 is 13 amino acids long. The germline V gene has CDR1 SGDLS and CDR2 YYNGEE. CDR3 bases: TGTGCCAGCAGCTACCGGATGGGGACTGAAGCTTTCTTT. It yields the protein CASSYRMGTEAFF.

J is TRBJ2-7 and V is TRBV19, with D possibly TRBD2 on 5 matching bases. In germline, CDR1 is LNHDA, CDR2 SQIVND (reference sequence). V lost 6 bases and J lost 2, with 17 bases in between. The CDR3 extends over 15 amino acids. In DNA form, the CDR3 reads TGTGCCAGTAGCAAGGAGTATCGGGGTACCTACGAGCAGTACTTC. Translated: CASSKEYRGTYEQYF.

CDR3 bases: TGTGCCAGCAGCGAGAGCGGGGGGCTTTACAATGAGCAGTTCTTC. Its translation: CASSESGGLYNEQFF. V gene TRBV6-6 combines with J gene TRBJ2-1; 9 positions agree with TRBD2. The CDR3 covers 15 residues. V trimming: 6 bases; J trimming: 4 bases; junction bases outside the gene matches: 7. CDR1 is MNHNY, CDR2 SVGAGI, per germline (reference sequence).

The CDR3 sequence: CASSLAARGGTDTQYF. CDR3 sequence (DNA): TGTGCCAGCAGCTTAGCGGCTAGGGGGGGAACAGATACGCAGTATTTT. J is TRBJ2-3 and V is TRBV5-4; the D gene is possibly TRBD2 (7 bases). The CDR3 runs 16 residues. Germline CDR1 SGHNT, CDR2 YYREEE (reference sequence). V was clipped by 2 bases and J by 3 bases, with 16 bases between them. Together with reference TRBV5-4 and TRBJ2-3, the CDR3 gives the full variable domain: ETGVTQSPTHLIKTRGQQVTLRCSSQSGHNTVSWYQQALGQGPQFIFQYYREEENGRGNFPPRFSGLQFPNYSSELNVNALELDDSALYLCASSLAARGGTDTQYFGPGTRLTVL.

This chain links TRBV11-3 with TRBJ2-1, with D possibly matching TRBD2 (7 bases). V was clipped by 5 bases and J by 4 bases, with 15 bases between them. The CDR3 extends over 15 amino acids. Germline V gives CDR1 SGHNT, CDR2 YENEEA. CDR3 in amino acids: CASSREGGGYNEQFF. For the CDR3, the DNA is TGTGCCAGCAGCAGGGAGGGGGGCGGTTACAATGAGCAGTTCTTC.

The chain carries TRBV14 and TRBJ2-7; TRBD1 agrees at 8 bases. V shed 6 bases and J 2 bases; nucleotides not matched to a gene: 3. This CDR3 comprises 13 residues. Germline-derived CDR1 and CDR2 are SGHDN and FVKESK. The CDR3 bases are TGTGCCAGCAGGGACAGGGTAGCCTACGAGCAGTACTTC. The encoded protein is CASRDRVAYEQYF.

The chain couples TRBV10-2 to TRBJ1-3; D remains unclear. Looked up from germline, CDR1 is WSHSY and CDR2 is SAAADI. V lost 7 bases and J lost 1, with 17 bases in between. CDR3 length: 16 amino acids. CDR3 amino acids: CASISNVGSSGNTIYF. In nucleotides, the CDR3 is TGCGCCAGCATATCTAACGTTGGTAGTTCTGGAAACACCATATATTTT.

The CDR3 DNA reads TGTGCCAGCAGTTATGGGGGGGGCGGAACAGATACGCAGTATTTT. This gives the protein CASSYGGGGTDTQYF. The chain has TRBV2 and TRBJ2-3; maybe TRBD2 (7 bases). This CDR3 region has 15 residues. V lost 5 bases and J 3 bases, leaving 15 bases between the germline ends. Germline V gives CDR1 SNHLY, CDR2 FYNNEI.

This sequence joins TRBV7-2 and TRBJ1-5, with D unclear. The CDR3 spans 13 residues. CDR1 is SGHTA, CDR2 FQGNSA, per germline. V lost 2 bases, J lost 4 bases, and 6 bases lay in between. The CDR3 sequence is CASSLWENQPQHF. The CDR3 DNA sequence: TGTGCCAGCAGCTTATGGGAGAATCAGCCCCAGCATTTT.

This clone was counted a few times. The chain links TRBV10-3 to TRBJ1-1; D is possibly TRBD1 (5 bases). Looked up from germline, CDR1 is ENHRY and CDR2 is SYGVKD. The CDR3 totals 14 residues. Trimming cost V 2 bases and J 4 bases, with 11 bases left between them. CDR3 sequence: CAISEVAGSTEAFF. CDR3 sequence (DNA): TGTGCCATCAGTGAGGTTGCAGGGTCCACTGAAGCTTTCTTT.

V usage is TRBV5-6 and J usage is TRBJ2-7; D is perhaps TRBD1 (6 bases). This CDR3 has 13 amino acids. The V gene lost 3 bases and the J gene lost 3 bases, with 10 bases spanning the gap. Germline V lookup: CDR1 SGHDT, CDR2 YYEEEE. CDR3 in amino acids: CASSSDSDYEQYF. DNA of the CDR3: TGTGCCAGCAGCTCGGACAGCGACTACGAGCAGTACTTC.

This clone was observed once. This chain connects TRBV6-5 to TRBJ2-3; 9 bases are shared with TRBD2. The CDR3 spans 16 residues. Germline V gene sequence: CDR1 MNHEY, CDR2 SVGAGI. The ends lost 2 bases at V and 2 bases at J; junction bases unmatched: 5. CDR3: CASSYGLAGITDTQYF. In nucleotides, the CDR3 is TGTGCCAGCAGTTACGGTCTAGCGGGGATCACAGATACGCAGTATTTT.

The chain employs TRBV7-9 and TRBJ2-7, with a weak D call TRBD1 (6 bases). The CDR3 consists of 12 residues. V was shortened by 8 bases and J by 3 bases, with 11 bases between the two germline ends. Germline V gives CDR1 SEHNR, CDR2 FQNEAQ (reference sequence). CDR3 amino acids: CASGTGSYEQYF. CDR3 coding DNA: TGTGCCAGCGGCACAGGGAGCTACGAGCAGTACTTC. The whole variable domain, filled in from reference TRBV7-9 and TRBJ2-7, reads DTGVSQNPRHKITKRGQNVTFRCDPISEHNRLYWYRQTLGQGPEFLTYFQNEAQLEKSRLLSDRFSAERPKGSFSTLEIQRTEQGDSAMYLCASGTGSYEQYFGPGTRLTVT.

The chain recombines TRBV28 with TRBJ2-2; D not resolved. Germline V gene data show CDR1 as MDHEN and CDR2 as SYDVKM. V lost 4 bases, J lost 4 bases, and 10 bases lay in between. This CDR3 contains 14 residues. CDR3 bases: TGTGCCAGCAGTTACAAACATACCACCGGGGAGCTGTTTTTT. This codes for CASSYKHTTGELFF. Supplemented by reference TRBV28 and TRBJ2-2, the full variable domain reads DVKVTQSSRYLVKRTGEKVFLECVQDMDHENMFWYRQDPGLGLRLIYFSYDVKMKEKGDIPEGYSVSREKKERFSLILESASTNQTSMYLCASSYKHTTGELFFGEGSRLTVL.

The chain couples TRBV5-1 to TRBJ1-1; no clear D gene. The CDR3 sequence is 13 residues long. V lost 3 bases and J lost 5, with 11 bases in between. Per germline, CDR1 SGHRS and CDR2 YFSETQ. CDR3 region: CASSSAKGTEAFF. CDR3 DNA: TGCGCCAGCAGCTCTGCGAAGGGTACTGAAGCTTTCTTT.

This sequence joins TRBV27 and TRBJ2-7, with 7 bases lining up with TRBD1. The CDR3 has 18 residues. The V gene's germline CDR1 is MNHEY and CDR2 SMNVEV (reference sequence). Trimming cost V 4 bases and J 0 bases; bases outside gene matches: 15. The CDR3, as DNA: TGTGCCAGCAGTTCAGGACAGGCGATAAGACGCTACTCCTACGAGCAGTACTTC. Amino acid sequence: CASSSGQAIRRYSYEQYF.

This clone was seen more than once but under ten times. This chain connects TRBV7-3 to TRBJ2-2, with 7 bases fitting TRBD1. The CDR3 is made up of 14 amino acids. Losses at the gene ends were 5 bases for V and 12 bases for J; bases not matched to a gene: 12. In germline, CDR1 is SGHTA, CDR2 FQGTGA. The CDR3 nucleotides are TGTGCCAGCAGCCCAGACGACAGGGACAGCCAGCTGTTTTTT. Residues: CASSPDDRDSQLFF.

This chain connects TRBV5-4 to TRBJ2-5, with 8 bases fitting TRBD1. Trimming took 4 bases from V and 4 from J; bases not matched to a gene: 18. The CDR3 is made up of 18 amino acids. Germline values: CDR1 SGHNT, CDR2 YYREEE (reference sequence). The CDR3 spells CASSLGLPGQVKGETQYF. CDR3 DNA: TGTGCCAGCAGCCTGGGCCTTCCGGGACAGGTTAAAGGAGAGACCCAGTACTTC.

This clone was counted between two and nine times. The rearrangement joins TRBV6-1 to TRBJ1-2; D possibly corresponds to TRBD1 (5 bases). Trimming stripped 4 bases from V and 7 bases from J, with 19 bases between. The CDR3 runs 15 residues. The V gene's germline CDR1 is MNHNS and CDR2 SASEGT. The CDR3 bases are TGTGCCAGCAGTGTGGTAGGGGTCCGAACTAGTGGCTACACCTTC. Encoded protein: CASSVVGVRTSGYTF.